These 27 T cell receptor beta chains share one sample of origin, sequenced in a study of long-term antiretroviral therapy in people with HIV. Version v3.0 of the immunoSEQ assay ran at survey level. Clones were read by immunoSEQ multiplex PCR, and TCRdb kept only the in-frame ones, dropping some. The sample holds fewer than 55,000 clones, nearly 95% seen once. Source: unsorted PBMCs, taken 3.7 years after starting antiretroviral therapy. The receptors stem from a woman between 45 and 60 years old with HIV.

This chain joins TRBV5-8 and TRBJ2-3; D is uncertain. Trimming took 1 base from V and 4 from J, leaving 7 bases between them. The CDR3 contains 13 residues. Per germline, CDR1 SGHTS and CDR2 YDEGEE. CDR3 DNA: TGTGCCAGCAGCTTGATTGGGTCAGATACGCAGTATTTT. Protein sequence: CASSLIGSDTQYF. The variable domain in full, with the rest retrieved from reference TRBV5-8 and TRBJ2-3, is EAGVTQSPTHLIKTRGQQATLRCSPISGHTSVYWYQQALGLGLQFLLWYDEGEERNRGNFPPRFSGRQFPNYSSELNVNALELEDSALYLCASSLIGSDTQYFGPGTRLTVL.

This clone was recorded once. The chain employs TRBV7-3 and TRBJ2-3; 7 bases align to TRBD1. Germline assignment: CDR1 SGHTA and CDR2 FQGTGA. J gave up 1 base and V 5 bases, and 3 bases lay outside the gene matches. The CDR3 consists of 14 residues. The CDR3 nucleotides read TGTGCCAGCAGCCCCACAGGGGGCACAGATACGCAGTATTTT. Its protein product is CASSPTGGTDTQYF.

The chain couples TRBV7-2 to TRBJ1-1; D remains unclear. V lost 4 bases and J 1 base, leaving 10 bases between the germline ends. The CDR3 has 14 amino acids. Per the germline V gene, CDR1 is SGHTA and CDR2 is FQGNSA. This CDR3 reads CASSSMGPNTEAFF. In DNA form, the CDR3 reads TGTGCCAGCAGCTCGATGGGCCCGAACACTGAAGCTTTCTTT.

This sequence joins TRBV5-1 and TRBJ1-1; possibly TRBD1 for D (5 bases). Germline CDR1 SGHRS, CDR2 YFSETQ. This CDR3 contains 15 residues. With 0 bases removed from V and 2 bases from J, the gap between germline ends came to 11 bases. The CDR3 nucleotides are TGCGCCAGCAGCTTGGAAGGGGTTTATAACACTGAAGCTTTCTTT. Protein sequence: CASSLEGVYNTEAFF. Looking up the rest from reference TRBV5-1 and TRBJ1-1 gives the full variable domain: KAGVTQTPRYLIKTRGQQVTLSCSPISGHRSVSWYQQTPGQGLQFLFEYFSETQRNKGNFPGRFSGRQFSNSRSEMNVSTLELGDSALYLCASSLEGVYNTEAFFGQGTRLTVV.

The chain uses TRBV30 and TRBJ2-5, with 9 positions matching TRBD2. From germline, CDR1 is GTSNPN and CDR2 SVGIG (reference sequence). The CDR3 length is 16 residues. The J segment lost 2 bases and the V segment lost 2 bases, leaving 9 bases of the junction unmatched. The CDR3 sequence: CAWSPDYAGGQETQYF. The CDR3 DNA reads as TGTGCCTGGAGTCCAGACTACGCGGGGGGGCAAGAGACCCAGTACTTC.

The chain has TRBV7-9 and TRBJ2-2; D gene uncertain. Trimming left V 5 bases short and J 6 bases short, with 19 bases between. The CDR3 has 16 residues. Germline CDR1 is SEHNR and CDR2 is FQNEAQ (reference sequence). CDR3 DNA: TGTGCCAGCAGCCCCTTGGCACCTCCAAAACCCGGGGAGCTGTTTTTT. Translation gives CASSPLAPPKPGELFF.

DNA of the CDR3: TGTGCCAGCAGCTTATCGGGGGGAGGAAACACCATATATTTT. This sequence encodes CASSLSGGGNTIYF. This chain joins TRBV7-3 and TRBJ1-3; the D gene is possibly TRBD1 (5 bases). Germline loops: CDR1 SGHTA, CDR2 FQGTGA. V shed 2 bases and J shed 4 bases, with 9 bases lying between them. The CDR3 is made up of 14 amino acids. Drawing the rest from reference TRBV7-3 and TRBJ1-3, the complete variable domain is GAGVSQTPSNKVTEKGKYVELRCDPISGHTALYWYRQSLGQGPEFLIYFQGTGAADDSGLPNDRFFAVRPEGSVSTLKIQRTERGDSAVYLCASSLSGGGNTIYFGEGSWLTVV.

V gene TRBV5-1 combines with J gene TRBJ1-6, with a possible D match to TRBD1 (5 bases). With 2 bases removed from V and 7 bases from J, the gap between germline ends came to 10 bases. CDR1 SGHRS and CDR2 YFSETQ come from the germline V gene. The CDR3 spans 14 residues. The CDR3 bases are TGCGCCAGCAGCTTAGGGGATAGGAATTCACCCCTCCACTTT. This sequence encodes CASSLGDRNSPLHF.

This chain links TRBV13 with TRBJ1-1; D ambiguous. Trimming pared 1 base from V and 1 base from J, leaving 7 bases between. This CDR3 is 14 amino acids long. The germline CDR1 and CDR2 sequences are PRHDT and FYEKMQ (reference sequence). As DNA, the CDR3 is TGTGCCAGCAGCTTAGACCCCGAGAACACTGAAGCTTTCTTT. Translated, it gives CASSLDPENTEAFF.

This chain uses TRBV5-1 with TRBJ1-2, with D possibly matching TRBD1 (6 bases). CDR1 and CDR2 from the germline V gene are SGHRS and YFSETQ. The CDR3 has 14 residues. V shed 6 bases and J shed 8 bases, with 20 bases lying between them. The CDR3 bases are TGCGCCAGCACCCCGGGGGCGACCGGTGGAGGCTACACCTTC. It is translated as CASTPGATGGGYTF.

The chain carries TRBV19 and TRBJ1-2; unclear D gene. The CDR3 totals 11 residues. CDR1 LNHDA and CDR2 SQIVND come from the germline V gene (reference sequence). The ends were cut back, 4 bases at V and 8 bases at J, with 8 bases in the middle. Here the CDR3 reads CASSTPPGYTF. CDR3 in DNA: TGTGCCAGTAGTACCCCCCCGGGCTACACCTTC.

The rearrangement uses TRBV2 and TRBJ1-6; no clear D. Deletions cut 7 bases from V and 10 bases from J, with 17 bases between. Germline assignment: CDR1 SNHLY and CDR2 FYNNEI. The CDR3 consists of 14 residues. The CDR3 spells CASTAHGERSPLHF. CDR3 DNA: TGTGCCAGCACCGCCCACGGGGAGAGGTCACCCCTCCACTTT.

V gene TRBV15 combines with J gene TRBJ2-7, with 10 bases fitting TRBD1. Germline CDR1 is LNHNV and CDR2 is YYDKDF (reference sequence). The CDR3 is made up of 14 amino acids. V was pared by 3 bases and J by 6 bases, with 5 bases of the junction left unmatched. The CDR3 DNA reads TGTGCCACCAGCAGGACAGGGGGCCTAAGCGAGCAGTACTTC. Translating gives CATSRTGGLSEQYF.

This clone was seen once. The V call is TRBV10-2, the J call TRBJ1-5; 7 nucleotides match TRBD1. The CDR3 length is 16 residues. V shed 6 bases, J shed 6 bases, and the junction held 14 bases outside the gene matches. Germline V CDR1 and CDR2: WSHSY, SAAADI. The CDR3 nucleotides are TGCGCCAGCAGGGTCAAACAGGGGAGGGAGACTCAGCCCCAGCATTTT. Encoded protein: CASRVKQGRETQPQHF.

V and J are TRBV6-6 and TRBJ1-5; D ambiguous. V was pared by 4 bases and J by 3 bases, with 13 bases between. CDR3 length: 15 residues. CDR1 is MNHNY, CDR2 SVGAGI, per germline (reference sequence). The CDR3 DNA sequence: TGTGCCAGCAGTTCTCTCCCCGGTCTCAATCAGCCCCAGCATTTT. Its translation is CASSSLPGLNQPQHF.

The chain uses TRBV5-6 and TRBJ2-5; 7 nucleotides line up with TRBD1. Germline V gives CDR1 SGHDT, CDR2 YYEEEE. After removal of 0 bases from V and 2 bases from J, the junction contained 4 bases not matched to a gene. The CDR3 has 15 amino acids. CDR3 residues: CASSLAGRGQETQYF. In nucleotides, the CDR3 is TGTGCCAGCAGCTTGGCAGGCAGGGGGCAAGAGACCCAGTACTTC.

The chain carries TRBV10-1 and TRBJ2-5; no clear D gene. The CDR3 runs to 13 residues. CDR1 and CDR2 (germline): WNHNN, SYGVQD (reference sequence). V was cut by 3 bases and J by 4 bases, with 9 bases left in between. CDR3 region: CASSDGFRETQYF. CDR3 DNA: TGCGCCAGCAGTGACGGGTTCCGAGAGACCCAGTACTTC.

The chain couples TRBV7-8 to TRBJ2-1; 7 bases agree with TRBD1. CDR3 length: 12 residues. V lost 5 bases, J lost 14 bases, and 9 bases stayed unmatched. The V gene's germline CDR1 is SGHVS and CDR2 FQNEAQ. CDR3 loop: CASSHRQGKEFF. The CDR3 coding sequence is TGTGCCAGCAGCCACAGACAGGGTAAGGAGTTCTTC.

The rearrangement joins TRBV18 to TRBJ1-2; 7 positions match TRBD1. Per the germline V gene, CDR1 is KGHSH and CDR2 is LQKENI. J lost 8 bases, V lost 1 base, and 4 bases had no gene match. The CDR3 has 13 residues. CDR3 amino acids: CASSPQGARGYTF. DNA for the CDR3: TGTGCCAGCTCACCACAGGGGGCGAGGGGCTACACCTTC.

This rearrangement joins TRBV19 to TRBJ1-4; tentative D call: TRBD1 (5 bases). This CDR3 is built from 15 residues. Germline CDR1 is LNHDA and CDR2 is SQIVND (reference sequence). Deletions cut 8 bases from V and 4 bases from J, with 17 bases between. This chain's CDR3 is CASRAQQGLNEKLFF. CDR3 coding DNA: TGTGCCAGTCGAGCCCAGCAGGGCCTTAATGAAAAACTGTTTTTT.

The chain employs TRBV4-1 and TRBJ1-1; tentative D call: TRBD1 (5 bases). The length of the CDR3 is 14 residues. The germline gives CDR1 MGHRA, CDR2 YSYEKL. V was trimmed by 2 bases and J by 3 bases, leaving 10 bases between them. CDR3 bases: TGCGCCAGCAGCCAAACAGGTTCTTACACTGAAGCTTTCTTT. Amino acids: CASSQTGSYTEAFF.

This clone has just one count. The chain has TRBV5-1 and TRBJ1-5; D ambiguous. Germline V CDR1 and CDR2: SGHRS, YFSETQ. CDR3 length: 13 residues. The V gene lost 0 bases and the J gene lost 4 bases, with 5 bases spanning the gap. CDR3 bases: TGCGCCAGCAGCTTGGACGGGAATCAGCCCCAGCATTTT. Amino acids: CASSLDGNQPQHF.

The rearrangement uses TRBV12-5 and TRBJ2-2; D gene unclear. Germline V gene data show CDR1 as LGHNT and CDR2 as FRNRAP. This CDR3 has 13 residues. With 4 bases removed from V and 4 bases from J, the gap between germline ends came to 7 bases. In DNA, the CDR3 is TGTGCTAGTGGTTGGTCGAGCACCGGGGAGCTGTTTTTT. Its translation is CASGWSSTGELFF.

This chain uses TRBV5-1 with TRBJ2-3; 7 bases align to TRBD1. Germline loops: CDR1 SGHRS, CDR2 YFSETQ. V lost 2 bases and J lost 5; bases outside the gene matches: 11. The CDR3 runs to 16 residues. The CDR3 protein is CASSFRGSPGGDTQYF. The CDR3 nucleotides are TGCGCCAGCAGCTTCAGGGGCTCTCCAGGGGGAGATACGCAGTATTTT.

The CDR3 protein is CASSVSGQGPSGNTIYF. Written as DNA, the CDR3 is TGTGCCAGCAGCGTAAGTGGACAGGGCCCCTCTGGAAACACCATATATTTT. The genes are TRBV9 and TRBJ1-3; 8 bases match TRBD1. Germline loops: CDR1 SGDLS, CDR2 YYNGEE. The J segment lost 0 bases and the V segment lost 1 base, leaving 6 bases of the junction unmatched. The CDR3 runs to 17 residues. The full variable domain, its missing parts supplied by reference TRBV9 and TRBJ1-3, is DSGVTQTPKHLITATGQRVTLRCSPRSGDLSVYWYQQSLDQGLQFLIQYYNGEERAKGNILERFSAQQFPDLHSELNLSSLELGDSALYFCASSVSGQGPSGNTIYFGEGSWLTVV.

The chain employs TRBV4-3 and TRBJ1-4; D is perhaps TRBD1 (5 bases). V lost 4 bases and J 5 bases, leaving 14 bases between the germline ends. The CDR3 totals 15 residues. Germline V gene sequence: CDR1 LGHNA, CDR2 YSLEER. CDR3 residues: CASSRTGTDNEKLFF. DNA for the CDR3: TGCGCCAGCAGCCGTACCGGGACGGACAATGAAAAACTGTTTTTT.

The chain links TRBV29-1 to TRBJ2-1, with 7 bases lining up with TRBD1. The CDR3 runs 16 residues. Per the germline V gene, CDR1 is SQVTM and CDR2 is ANQGSEA. The ends lost 3 bases at V and 8 bases at J; junction bases unmatched: 16. CDR3 bases: TGCAGCGTTGACTTTTTATACAGGGGCATGGAGGATGAGCAGTTCTTC. This translates into CSVDFLYRGMEDEQFF.